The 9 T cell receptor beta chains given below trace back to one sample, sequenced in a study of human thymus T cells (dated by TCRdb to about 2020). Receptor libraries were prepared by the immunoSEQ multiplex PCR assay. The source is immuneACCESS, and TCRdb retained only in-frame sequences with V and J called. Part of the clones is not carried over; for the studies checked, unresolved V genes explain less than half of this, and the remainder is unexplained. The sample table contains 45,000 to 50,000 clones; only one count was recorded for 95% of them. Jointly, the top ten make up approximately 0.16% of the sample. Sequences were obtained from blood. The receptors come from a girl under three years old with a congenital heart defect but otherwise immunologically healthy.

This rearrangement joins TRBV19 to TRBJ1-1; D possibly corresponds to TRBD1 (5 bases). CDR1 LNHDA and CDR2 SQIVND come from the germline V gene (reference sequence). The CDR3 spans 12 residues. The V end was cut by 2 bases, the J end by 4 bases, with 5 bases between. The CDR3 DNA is TGTGCCAGTAGTATACAGGGCACTGAAGCTTTCTTT. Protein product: CASSIQGTEAFF.

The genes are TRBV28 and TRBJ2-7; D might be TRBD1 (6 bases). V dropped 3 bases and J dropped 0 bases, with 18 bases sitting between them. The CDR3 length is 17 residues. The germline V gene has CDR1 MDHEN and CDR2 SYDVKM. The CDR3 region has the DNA TGTGCCAGCAGTTTTCAACAGGGTTTTTCCTCCTCCTACGAGCAGTACTTC. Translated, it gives CASSFQQGFSSSYEQYF.

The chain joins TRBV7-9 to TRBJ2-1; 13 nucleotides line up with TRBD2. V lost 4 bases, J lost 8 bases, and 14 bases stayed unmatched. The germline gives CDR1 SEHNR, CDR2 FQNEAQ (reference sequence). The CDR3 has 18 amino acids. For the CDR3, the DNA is TGTGCCAGCAGCTCAGCGGGGTGGACTAGCGGGAGTCAAGATGAGCAGTTCTTC. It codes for CASSSAGWTSGSQDEQFF.

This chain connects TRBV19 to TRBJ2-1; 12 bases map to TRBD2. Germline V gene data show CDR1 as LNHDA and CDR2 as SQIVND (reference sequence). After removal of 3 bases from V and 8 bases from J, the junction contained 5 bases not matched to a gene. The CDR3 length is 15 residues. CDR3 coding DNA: TGTGCCAGTAGTATTCTAGCGGGAGGGCCCTATGAGCAGTTCTTC. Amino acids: CASSILAGGPYEQFF.

Here the CDR3 reads CASSRTTVNTEAFF. The CDR3 DNA sequence: TGCGCCAGCAGCCGAACCACAGTGAACACTGAAGCTTTCTTT. V gene TRBV4-1 combines with J gene TRBJ1-1; no firm D call. The V gene's germline CDR1 is MGHRA and CDR2 YSYEKL. With 4 bases removed from V and 0 bases from J, the gap between germline ends came to 9 bases. The length of the CDR3 is 14 residues.

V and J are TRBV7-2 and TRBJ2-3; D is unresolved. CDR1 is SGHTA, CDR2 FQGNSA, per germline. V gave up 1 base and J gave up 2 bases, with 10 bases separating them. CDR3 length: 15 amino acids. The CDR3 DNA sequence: TGTGCCAGCAGCTTAGGAGAATTAGTCACAGATACGCAGTATTTT. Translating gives CASSLGELVTDTQYF.

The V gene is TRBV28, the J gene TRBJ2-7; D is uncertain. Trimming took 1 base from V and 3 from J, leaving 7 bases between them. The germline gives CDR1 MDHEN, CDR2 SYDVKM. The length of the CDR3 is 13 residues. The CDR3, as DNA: TGTGCCAGCAGTTTATCGTACTACTACGAGCAGTACTTC. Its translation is CASSLSYYYEQYF.

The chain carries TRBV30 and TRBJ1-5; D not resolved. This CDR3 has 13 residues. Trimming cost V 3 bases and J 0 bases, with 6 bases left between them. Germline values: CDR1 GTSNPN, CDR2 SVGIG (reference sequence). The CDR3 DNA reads TGTGCCTGGAGCCCCGCTAGCAATCAGCCCCAGCATTTT. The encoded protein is CAWSPASNQPQHF.

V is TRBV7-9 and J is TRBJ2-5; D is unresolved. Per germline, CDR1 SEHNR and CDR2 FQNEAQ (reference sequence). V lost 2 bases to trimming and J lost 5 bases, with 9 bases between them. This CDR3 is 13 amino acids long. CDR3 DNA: TGTGCCAGCAGCTTAAGCCCGCCGGAGACCCAGTACTTC. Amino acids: CASSLSPPETQYF.